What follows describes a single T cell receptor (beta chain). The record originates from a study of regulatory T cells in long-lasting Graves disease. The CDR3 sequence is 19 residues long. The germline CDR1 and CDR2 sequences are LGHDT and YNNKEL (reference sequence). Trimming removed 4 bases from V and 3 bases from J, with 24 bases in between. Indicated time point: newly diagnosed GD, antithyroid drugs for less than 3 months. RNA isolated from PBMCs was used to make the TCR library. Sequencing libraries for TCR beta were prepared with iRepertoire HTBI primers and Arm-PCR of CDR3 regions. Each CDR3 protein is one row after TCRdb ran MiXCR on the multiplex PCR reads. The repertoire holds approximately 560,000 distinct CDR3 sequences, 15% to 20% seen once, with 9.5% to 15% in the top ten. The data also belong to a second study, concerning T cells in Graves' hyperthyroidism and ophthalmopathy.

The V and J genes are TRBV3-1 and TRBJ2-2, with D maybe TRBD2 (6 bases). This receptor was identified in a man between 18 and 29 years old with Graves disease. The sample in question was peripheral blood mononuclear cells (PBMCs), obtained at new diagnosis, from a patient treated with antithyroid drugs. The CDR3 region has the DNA TGTGCCAGCAGCCGGGGTCAGCGGCCGGGAGAAGGTTACACCGGGGAGCTGTTTTTT. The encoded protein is CASSRGQRPGEGYTGELFF.